This T cell receptor (beta chain) was documented in a study of shared clonotypes between healthy human individuals. It was CD45RO-negative cells, positively selected for CCR7, that made up naive CD8 cells, with terminally differentiated effector memory CD45RA+ cells excluded. The data were produced by immunoSEQ multiplex PCR, yet TCRdb's version contains in-frame clones alone and is incomplete. In the table there are 2 million to 2.5 million clones, 85% to 95% of which are singletons. Trimming removed 4 bases from V and 3 bases from J, with 10 bases in between. The germline CDR1 and CDR2 sequences are SGHVS and FNYEAQ. The CDR3 has 13 residues.

What was sequenced was naive CD8+ T cells sorted from blood. This TCR came from a man in his late teens or twenties in good health. The V call is TRBV7-6, the J call TRBJ2-7, with D unclear. Here the CDR3 reads CASSWDTNYEQYF. The CDR3 nucleotides read TGTGCCAGCAGCTGGGATACCAACTACGAGCAGTACTTC.